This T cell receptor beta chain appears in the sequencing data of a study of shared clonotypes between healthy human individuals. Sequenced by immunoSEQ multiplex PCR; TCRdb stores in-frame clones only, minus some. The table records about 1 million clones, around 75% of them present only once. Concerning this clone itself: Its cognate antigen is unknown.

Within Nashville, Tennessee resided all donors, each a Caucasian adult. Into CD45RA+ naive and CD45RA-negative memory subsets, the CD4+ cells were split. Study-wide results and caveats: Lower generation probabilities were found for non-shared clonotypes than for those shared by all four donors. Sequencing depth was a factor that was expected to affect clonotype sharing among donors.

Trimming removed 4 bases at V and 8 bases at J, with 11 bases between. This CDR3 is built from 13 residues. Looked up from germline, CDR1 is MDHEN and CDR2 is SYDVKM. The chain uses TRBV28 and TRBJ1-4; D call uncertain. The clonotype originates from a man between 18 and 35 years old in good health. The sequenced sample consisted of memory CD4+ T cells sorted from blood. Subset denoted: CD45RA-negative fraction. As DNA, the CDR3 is TGTGCCAGCAGTTCCGGGGTTCGAGAAAAACTGTTTTTT. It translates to CASSSGVREKLFF.